A single sample gave rise to the 27 T cell receptor beta chains below, sequenced in a study of blood T cell repertoires in COVID-19. The repertoire was sequenced with immunoSEQ multiplex PCR; TCRdb's copy has only in-frame clones and lacks some. The sample includes 350,000 to 450,000 clones, roughly nine tenths of them seen just once. The sample was PBMCs or T cells enriched from blood (not recorded which). These receptors all come from a man in his thirties or forties who had recovered from COVID-19.

The chain joins TRBV4-1 to TRBJ2-7; 9 bases map to TRBD1. The V segment lost 1 base and the J segment 0 bases; nucleotides outside the gene matches: 4. CDR3 length: 16 amino acids. CDR1 is MGHRA and CDR2 is YSYEKL in the germline V gene. In nucleotides, the CDR3 is TGCGCCAGCAGCCAAGGGACAGGGGCCACCTCCTACGAGCAGTACTTC. This encodes CASSQGTGATSYEQYF.

About this clone: Compared with germline, one end of the junction differs, possibly owing to a read error. The V gene is TRBV2, the J gene TRBJ1-2; D is unclear. Germline CDR1 SNHLY, CDR2 FYNNEI. The CDR3 is 14 amino acids. CDR3 sequence: CASTEGGNNYGYTF. In DNA form, the CDR3 reads TGTGCCAGCACTGAAGGAGGCAATAACTATGGCTACACCTTC.

The J gene is TRBJ1-1, the V gene TRBV5-6; D unresolved. Germline-derived CDR1 and CDR2 are SGHDT and YYEEEE. Trimming pared 1 base from V and 4 bases from J, leaving 14 bases between. The CDR3 loop spans 15 amino acids. CDR3 coding DNA: TGTGCCAGCAGCTTGCTGGGAGGGTTTTTCACTGAAGCTTTCTTT. It codes for CASSLLGGFFTEAFF.

The rearrangement uses TRBV11-1 and TRBJ1-4; TRBD1 aligns across 9 bases. The CDR3 has 16 amino acids. Trimming took 4 bases from V and 7 from J; bases not matched to a gene: 10. Germline values: CDR1 SGHAT, CDR2 FQDESV (reference sequence). CDR3 residues: CASSSPGQGGSEKLFF. The CDR3 nucleotides read TGTGCCAGCAGCTCGCCGGGACAGGGAGGAAGTGAAAAACTGTTTTTT.

The chain combines TRBV3-1 (or the pseudogene TRBV3-2) with TRBJ2-7, with D hard to call. Germline V gene data show CDR1 as LGHDT and CDR2 as YNNKEL (reference sequence). V was cut by 3 bases and J by 4 bases, with 16 bases left in between. This CDR3 contains 15 residues. CDR3 bases: TGTGCCAGCAGCCAGACTGGGTCGCCTCCTTACGAGCAGTACTTC. Residues: CASSQTGSPPYEQYF.

The J gene is TRBJ1-1, the V gene TRBV9; D not certain. The CDR3 consists of 14 residues. The V end was cut by 0 bases, the J end by 4 bases, with 10 bases between. Per the germline V gene, CDR1 is SGDLS and CDR2 is YYNGEE. The CDR3, as DNA: TGTGCCAGCAGCGTAGCCGAGGGAGTCACTGAAGCTTTCTTT. Protein sequence: CASSVAEGVTEAFF.

V and J are TRBV28 and TRBJ1-5, with D tentatively TRBD1 (6 bases). Per germline, CDR1 MDHEN and CDR2 SYDVKM. This CDR3 is 16 amino acids long. V gave up 4 bases and J gave up 5 bases, with 18 bases separating them. CDR3 DNA: TGTGCCAGCAGTTCCGCCCCACAGGGCGGGCATCAGCCCCAGCATTTT. Residues: CASSSAPQGGHQPQHF.

This clone was recorded at least ten times. The V gene is TRBV27, the J gene TRBJ2-1, with 11 bases identical to TRBD2. The CDR3 length is 14 residues. Germline V gene data show CDR1 as MNHEY and CDR2 as SMNVEV (reference sequence). Trimming cost V 8 bases and J 5 bases; bases outside gene matches: 5. The DNA of the CDR3 is TGTGCCAGCTACGGGACTAGCGGAAACAATGAGCAGTTCTTC. As protein: CASYGTSGNNEQFF.

The chain carries TRBV5-1 and TRBJ1-3; tentatively, D is TRBD1 (6 bases). The CDR3 extends over 15 amino acids. The germline V gene encodes CDR1 SGHRS and CDR2 YFSETQ. The germline V and J ends were trimmed by 0 bases and 2 bases, with 9 bases remaining between them. The CDR3 region has the DNA TGCGCCAGCAGCTTGGAGCAGGGGACTGGAAACACCATATATTTT. It codes for CASSLEQGTGNTIYF. Full variable domain (remainder filled in from reference TRBV5-1 and TRBJ1-3): KAGVTQTPRYLIKTRGQQVTLSCSPISGHRSVSWYQQTPGQGLQFLFEYFSETQRNKGNFPGRFSGRQFSNSRSEMNVSTLELGDSALYLCASSLEQGTGNTIYFGEGSWLTVV.

The CDR3 DNA reads as TGTGCCAGCTCACCGAATTCACCGGGACTGGGCACAGATACGCAGTATTTT. It yields the protein CASSPNSPGLGTDTQYF. The V gene is TRBV18, the J gene TRBJ2-3; a weak D match, TRBD2 (6 bases). Looked up from germline, CDR1 is KGHSH and CDR2 is LQKENI. The CDR3 contains 17 residues. V lost 3 bases and J lost 1, with 17 bases in between.

V usage is TRBV18 and J usage is TRBJ2-7; TRBD2 agrees at 8 bases. V lost 2 bases, J lost 3 bases, and 3 bases stayed unmatched. The CDR3 is made up of 14 amino acids. CDR1 KGHSH and CDR2 LQKENI come from the germline V gene. The CDR3 sequence: CASSPSTSVYEQYF. DNA for the CDR3: TGTGCCAGCTCACCATCGACTAGCGTCTACGAGCAGTACTTC. Complete variable domain (other parts from reference TRBV18 and TRBJ2-7): NAGVMQNPRHLVRRRGQEARLRCSPMKGHSHVYWYRQLPEEGLKFMVYLQKENIIDESGMPKERFSAEFPKEGPSILRIQQVVRGDSAAYFCASSPSTSVYEQYFGPGTRLTVT.

The genes are TRBV11-2 and TRBJ2-7; a weak D match, TRBD2 (5 bases). V was cut by 2 bases and J by 5 bases, with 10 bases left in between. Germline loops: CDR1 SGHAT, CDR2 FQNNGV. The CDR3 is 13 residues long. The CDR3 protein is CASSLISGDEQYF. DNA of the CDR3: TGTGCCAGCAGCTTAATTTCCGGGGACGAGCAGTACTTC. Full variable domain (missing parts from reference TRBV11-2 and TRBJ2-7): EAGVAQSPRYKIIEKRQSVAFWCNPISGHATLYWYQQILGQGPKLLIQFQNNGVVDDSQLPKDRFSAERLKGVDSTLKIQPAKLEDSAVYLCASSLISGDEQYFGPGTRLTVT.

The chain employs TRBV19 and TRBJ2-7; the match to TRBD2 covers 9 bases. The CDR3 totals 15 residues. Germline V gene sequence: CDR1 LNHDA, CDR2 SQIVND (reference sequence). V shed 4 bases, J shed 3 bases, and the junction held 7 bases outside the gene matches. CDR3 amino acids: CASSTLAGSIYEQYF. In DNA, the CDR3 is TGTGCCAGTAGTACGCTAGCGGGATCAATCTACGAGCAGTACTTC.

Comment on this clone: This CDR3 is also generated by other DNA sequences in the sample. This chain links TRBV5-1 with TRBJ2-3; 9 bases line up with TRBD1. The V gene end was trimmed by 4 bases and the J gene end by 4 bases; junction bases not matched to a gene: 4. The CDR3 has 14 amino acids. The germline V gene encodes CDR1 SGHRS and CDR2 YFSETQ. Here the CDR3 reads CASSPGQGADTQYF. The CDR3 coding sequence is TGCGCCAGCAGCCCGGGACAGGGAGCAGATACGCAGTATTTT. Looking up the rest from reference TRBV5-1 and TRBJ2-3 gives the full variable domain: KAGVTQTPRYLIKTRGQQVTLSCSPISGHRSVSWYQQTPGQGLQFLFEYFSETQRNKGNFPGRFSGRQFSNSRSEMNVSTLELGDSALYLCASSPGQGADTQYFGPGTRLTVL.

This clone was seen only a few times. The chain joins TRBV3-1 (or the pseudogene TRBV3-2) to TRBJ1-2; D may be TRBD1 (5 bases). The CDR3 contains 13 residues. Trimming removed 1 base from V and 7 bases from J, with 10 bases in between. Germline V gene lookup returns CDR1 LGHDT and CDR2 YNNKEL (reference sequence). CDR3 protein: CASSQATGLGYTF. As DNA, the CDR3 is TGTGCCAGCAGCCAAGCCACAGGTCTTGGCTACACCTTC.

The chain carries TRBV3-1 (or the pseudogene TRBV3-2) and TRBJ2-3; D perhaps matches TRBD2 (6 bases). The ends were cut back, 4 bases at V and 0 bases at J, with 11 bases in the middle. Germline CDR1 is LGHDT and CDR2 is YNNKEL (reference sequence). This CDR3 spans 15 amino acids. The CDR3 protein is CASSPGTFSTDTQYF. CDR3 in DNA: TGTGCCAGCAGCCCCGGGACTTTTAGCACAGATACGCAGTATTTT.

The V gene is TRBV5-4, the J gene TRBJ2-7; 11 nucleotides line up with TRBD2. CDR3 size: 14 residues. Germline V lookup: CDR1 SGHNT, CDR2 YYREEE (reference sequence). V trimming: 5 bases; J trimming: 3 bases; junction bases outside the gene matches: 4. CDR3 in DNA: TGTGCCAGCAGTCACGGGACTAGCGGCTACGAGCAGTACTTC. This codes for CASSHGTSGYEQYF.

This chain joins TRBV11-2 and TRBJ2-7, with D tentatively TRBD1 (5 bases). CDR3 length: 13 amino acids. Germline loops: CDR1 SGHAT, CDR2 FQNNGV. V shed 2 bases and J shed 3 bases, with 8 bases lying between them. This chain's CDR3 is CASSLRQGYEQYF. CDR3 nucleotide sequence: TGTGCCAGCAGCTTAAGGCAGGGCTACGAGCAGTACTTC. The variable domain in full, with the rest retrieved from reference TRBV11-2 and TRBJ2-7, is EAGVAQSPRYKIIEKRQSVAFWCNPISGHATLYWYQQILGQGPKLLIQFQNNGVVDDSQLPKDRFSAERLKGVDSTLKIQPAKLEDSAVYLCASSLRQGYEQYFGPGTRLTVT.

The chain uses TRBV5-5 and TRBJ1-1, with 7 positions matching TRBD1. J lost 3 bases, V lost 2 bases, and 1 base had no gene match. The CDR3 has 13 residues. Germline loops: CDR1 SGHKS, CDR2 YYEKEE (reference sequence). The CDR3 DNA reads TGTGCCAGCAGCTTTACAGGGGACACTGAAGCTTTCTTT. This sequence encodes CASSFTGDTEAFF.

The CDR3 nucleotides read TGCGCCAGCAGCCAAGTTCCCTTGAACACCGGGGAGCTGTTTTTT. Its translation is CASSQVPLNTGELFF. V gene TRBV4-1 combines with J gene TRBJ2-2; D call uncertain. The CDR3 spans 15 residues. V dropped 1 base and J dropped 1 base, with 7 bases sitting between them. Germline CDR1 and CDR2: MGHRA and YSYEKL.

This clone was observed a single time. The chain has TRBV30 and TRBJ1-4; TRBD1 is a possible D gene (6 bases). This CDR3 is 14 amino acids long. Germline V gene lookup returns CDR1 GTSNPN and CDR2 SVGIG (reference sequence). V lost 7 bases to trimming and J lost 0 bases, with 12 bases between them. The CDR3 loop reads CASTDSATNEKLFF. The DNA for the CDR3 is TGTGCCTCGACGGACAGTGCAACTAATGAAAAACTGTTTTTT.

CDR3 protein: CASRGGHNSPLHF. CDR3 DNA: TGTGCCAGCAGGGGGGGACATAATTCACCCCTCCACTTT. The chain carries TRBV28 and TRBJ1-6; D might be TRBD1 (5 bases). Germline lookup yields CDR1 MDHEN and CDR2 SYDVKM. This CDR3 region has 13 residues. Trimming took off 6 bases at V and 5 bases at J, with 8 bases between the two ends.

This chain links TRBV12-3 or TRBV12-4 with TRBJ1-1; D is ambiguous. CDR3 length: 13 residues. V shed 7 bases and J shed 3 bases, with 12 bases lying between them. The CDR3 loop reads CASTLGADTEAFF. In DNA, the CDR3 is TGTGCCAGCACTTTGGGTGCGGACACTGAAGCTTTCTTT.

The V and J genes are TRBV7-2 and TRBJ2-7; 12 nucleotides agree with TRBD2. The CDR3 is made up of 14 amino acids. The J segment lost 4 bases and the V segment lost 5 bases, leaving 3 bases of the junction unmatched. Per germline, CDR1 SGHTA and CDR2 FQGNSA. CDR3 protein: CASSRTSGVYEQYF. The CDR3, as DNA: TGTGCCAGCAGCCGGACTAGCGGGGTTTACGAGCAGTACTTC.

The chain recombines TRBV18 with TRBJ1-6; TRBD1 matches at 9 bases. The V gene end was trimmed by 3 bases and the J gene end by 7 bases; junction bases not matched to a gene: 4. Per germline, CDR1 KGHSH and CDR2 LQKENI. This CDR3 is 15 amino acids long. The CDR3 bases are TGTGCCAGCTCACCCGGGACAGGGATGAATTCACCCCTCCACTTT. Encoded protein: CASSPGTGMNSPLHF.

The CDR3 sequence is CASSLDGVDHEQYF. The DNA for the CDR3 is TGCGCCAGCAGCTTGGACGGGGTGGACCACGAGCAGTACTTC. This sequence joins TRBV5-1 and TRBJ2-7; D perhaps matches TRBD2 (5 bases). The CDR3 is 14 amino acids. The ends were cut back, 0 bases at V and 5 bases at J, with 12 bases in the middle. The germline CDR1 and CDR2 sequences are SGHRS and YFSETQ.

The V call is TRBV11-2, the J call TRBJ2-1; 8 nucleotides align to TRBD2. Germline V gene lookup returns CDR1 SGHAT and CDR2 FQNNGV. The CDR3 spans 15 residues. J was trimmed by 2 bases and V by 2 bases; bases with no gene match: 2. CDR3 region: CASSLSGGPYNEQFF. Written as DNA, the CDR3 is TGTGCCAGCAGCTTAAGCGGGGGACCCTACAATGAGCAGTTCTTC.